Listed below are T cell receptor beta chains from one sample, sequenced in a study of T cells after yellow fever vaccination. In TCRdb, the 5' RACE reads were re-called with MiXCR into one record per CDR3 protein. This sample has over 45,000 distinct CDR3 sequences; 4.5% to 6% occur once, and the top ten carry about a third. Here the sequenced sample was PBMCs, either bulk or a sorted T-cell subset (CD4+, CD8+, memory, or dextramer-sorted; not recorded which), taken on the day of the yellow fever booster vaccination. All receptors come from a man in his late teens or twenties who received the YFV17D yellow fever vaccine. Each CDR3 is given with its conserved first and last residue. D genes are given only for firm matches. Size is omitted from some rows. Given values are once, few, many or a class for expanded clones.

CDR3 protein: CAIGAGNTGELFF; CDR3 DNA: TGTGCCATCGGGGCAGGGAACACCGGGGAGCTGTTTTTT; D gene: .; J gene: TRBJ2-2; V gene: TRBV10-3; clone size: many
CDR3 protein: CASSQGPVMIGNQPQHF; CDR3 DNA: TGTGCCAGCAGTCAGGGACCGGTTATGATAGGCAATCAGCCCCAGCATTTT; D gene: .; J gene: TRBJ1-5; V gene: TRBV2; clone size: few
CDR3 protein: CASSDRGLPLHF; CDR3 DNA: TGTGCCAGCTCGGACAGGGGTTTACCCCTCCACTTT; D gene: TRBD1; J gene: TRBJ1-6; V gene: TRBV6-5; clone size: many
CDR3 protein: CASSQRRQGSTEAFF; CDR3 DNA: TGCGCCAGCAGCCAGAGACGACAGGGGAGCACTGAAGCTTTCTTT; D gene: TRBD1; J gene: TRBJ1-1; V gene: TRBV5-1; clone size: many
CDR3 protein: CASSLVQRGRTGELFF; CDR3 DNA: TGTGCCAGCAGCTTAGTCCAGCGGGGGCGAACCGGGGAGCTGTTTTTT; D gene: TRBD2; J gene: TRBJ2-2; V gene: TRBV7-2; clone size: many
CDR3 protein: CASSLANSGDTEAFF; CDR3 DNA: TGCGCCAGCAGCTTGGCCAACTCGGGAGACACTGAAGCTTTCTTT; D gene: .; J gene: TRBJ1-1; V gene: TRBV5-1; clone size: many
CDR3 protein: CASSLVTSIDEQFF; CDR3 DNA: TGTGCCAGCAGCTTGGTGACTAGTATCGATGAGCAGTTCTTC; D gene: .; J gene: TRBJ2-1; V gene: TRBV5-5; clone size: many
CDR3 protein: CASSQDGVAKNIQYF; CDR3 DNA: TGCGCCAGCAGCCAAGATGGTGTAGCCAAAAACATTCAGTACTTC; D gene: .; J gene: TRBJ2-4; V gene: TRBV4-3; clone size: many
CDR3 protein: CASGSSGFGNTIYF; CDR3 DNA: TGTGCCAGCGGGTCATCAGGTTTTGGAAACACCATATATTTT; D gene: .; J gene: TRBJ1-3; V gene: TRBV7-9; clone size: many
CDR3 protein: CAESGTVYNEQFF; CDR3 DNA: TGTGCCGAGTCCGGGACAGTCTACAATGAGCAGTTCTTC; D gene: TRBD1; J gene: TRBJ2-1; V gene: TRBV5-8; clone size: many
CDR3 protein: CASSLVVDSPLHF; CDR3 DNA: TGTGCCAGCAGCTTAGTAGTGGATTCACCCCTCCACTTT; D gene: .; J gene: TRBJ1-6; V gene: TRBV7-2; clone size: .
CDR3 protein: CASSQVVLLGGTDTQYF; CDR3 DNA: TGTGCCAGCAGCCAAGTCGTTCTACTAGGGGGCACAGATACGCAGTATTTT; D gene: .; J gene: TRBJ2-3; V gene: TRBV4-2; clone size: few
CDR3 protein: CASSLGDRGNTEAFF; CDR3 DNA: TGTGCCAGCAGTTTAGGGGACAGGGGGAACACTGAAGCTTTCTTT; D gene: TRBD1; J gene: TRBJ1-1; V gene: TRBV12-3/TRBV12-4; clone size: few
CDR3 protein: CASSSPRDSARGEQYF; CDR3 DNA: TGTGCCAGCAGCTCCCCGAGGGACAGCGCGAGGGGGGAGCAGTACTTC; D gene: TRBD1; J gene: TRBJ2-7; V gene: TRBV5-5; clone size: many
CDR3 protein: CASKYGGGSSYEQYF; CDR3 DNA: TGTGCCAGCAAATACGGAGGAGGGAGCTCCTACGAGCAGTACTTC; D gene: .; J gene: TRBJ2-7; V gene: TRBV6-5; clone size: few
CDR3 protein: CASSLHRTTGSNQPQHF; CDR3 DNA: TGTGCCAGCAGCCTACACAGGACCACAGGGAGCAATCAGCCCCAGCATTTT; D gene: .; J gene: TRBJ1-5; V gene: TRBV7-7; clone size: many
CDR3 protein: CSASKTGGGGETQYF; CDR3 DNA: TGCAGTGCCTCTAAGACAGGTGGGGGAGGAGAGACCCAGTACTTC; D gene: .; J gene: TRBJ2-5; V gene: TRBV20-1; clone size: many
CDR3 protein: CASSFGRASYEQYF; CDR3 DNA: TGTGCCAGCAGCTTCGGACGGGCCTCCTACGAGCAGTACTTC; D gene: .; J gene: TRBJ2-7; V gene: TRBV7-8; clone size: many